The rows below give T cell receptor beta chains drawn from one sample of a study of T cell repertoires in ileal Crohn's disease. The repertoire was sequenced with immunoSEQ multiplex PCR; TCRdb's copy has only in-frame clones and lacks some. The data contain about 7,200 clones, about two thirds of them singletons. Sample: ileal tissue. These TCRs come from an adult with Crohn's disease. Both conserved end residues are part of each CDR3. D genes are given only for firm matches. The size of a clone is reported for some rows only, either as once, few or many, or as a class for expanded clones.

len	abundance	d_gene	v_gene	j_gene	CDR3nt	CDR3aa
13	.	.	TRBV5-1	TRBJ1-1	TGCGCCAGCAGCTGGGACAAGAACACTGAAGCTTTCTTT	CASSWDKNTEAFF
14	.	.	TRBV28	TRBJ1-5	TGTGCCAGCAGTTACAGGATTAGCAATCAGCCCCAGCATTTT	CASSYRISNQPQHF
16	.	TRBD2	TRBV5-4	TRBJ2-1	TGTGCCAGCAGCTTGGGGTCTAGCGGATACTACAATGAGCAGTTCTTC	CASSLGSSGYYNEQFF
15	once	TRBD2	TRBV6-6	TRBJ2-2	TGTGCCAGCAGCCCAGCGGGGACGACCACCGGGGAGCTGTTTTTT	CASSPAGTTTGELFF
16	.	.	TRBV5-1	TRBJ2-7	TGCGCCAGCAGCTTGGACGTGACACCGAGCTCCTACGAGCAGTACTTC	CASSLDVTPSSYEQYF
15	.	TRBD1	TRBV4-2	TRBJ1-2	TGTGCCAGCAGCCAAAACGGACAGGGCCCCTATGGCTACACCTTC	CASSQNGQGPYGYTF
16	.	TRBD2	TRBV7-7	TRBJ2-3	TGTGCTAGCAGCTCCGGAGCGGGGGGGCGGACAGATACGCAGTATTTT	CASSSGAGGRTDTQYF
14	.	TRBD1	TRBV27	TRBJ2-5	TGTGCCAGCAGTTTGACAGGGTTGGGCGGGACCCAGTACTTC	CASSLTGLGGTQYF
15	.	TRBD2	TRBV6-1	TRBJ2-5	TGTGCCAGCAGTGAGAGCGGGGGAAACCAAGAGACCCAGTACTTC	CASSESGGNQETQYF
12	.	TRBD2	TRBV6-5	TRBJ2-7	TGTGCCTCGCGGGAGTCAGCCTACGAGCAGTACTTC	CASRESAYEQYF
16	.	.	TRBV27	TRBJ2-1	TGTGCCAGCAGCTTTAAGGGTGGCAGGGACTACAATGAGCAGTTCTTC	CASSFKGGRDYNEQFF
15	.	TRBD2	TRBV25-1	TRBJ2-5	TGTGCCAGCAGTGGAGGACTAGGGAGAGCCGAGACCCAGTACTTC	CASSGGLGRAETQYF
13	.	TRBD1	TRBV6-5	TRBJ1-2	TGTGCCAGCAGGCCCGGACAGGCCCATGGCTACACCTTC	CASRPGQAHGYTF
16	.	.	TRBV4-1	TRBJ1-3	TGCGCCAGCAGCCAATTATGGCAGGGGATTATAGACACCATATATTTT	CASSQLWQGIIDTIYF
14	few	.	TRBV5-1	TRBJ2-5	TGCGCCAGCAGCTTGGTACAGGGGAGGGAGACCCAGTACTTC	CASSLVQGRETQYF
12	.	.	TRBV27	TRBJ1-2	TGTGCCAGCAGGAAGCAGGGCTGGGGCTACACCTTC	CASRKQGWGYTF
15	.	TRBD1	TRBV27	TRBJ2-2	TGTGCCAGCAGGAACTCCGGGACAGCGGCCGGGGAGCTGTTTTTT	CASRNSGTAAGELFF
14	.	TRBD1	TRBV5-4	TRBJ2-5	TGTGCCAGCAGCTTGCAGGGGGCATACGAGACCCAGTACTTC	CASSLQGAYETQYF
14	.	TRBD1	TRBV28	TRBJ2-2	TGTGCCAGCAGTTTACCGCAGGGGGCCGGGGAGCTGTTTTTT	CASSLPQGAGELFF
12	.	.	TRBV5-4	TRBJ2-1	TGTGCCAGCAGCTCAGACAGGAATGAGCAGTTCTTC	CASSSDRNEQFF
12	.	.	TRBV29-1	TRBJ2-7	TGCAGCGTTGAAAAGGGGCAAAACGAGCAGTACTTC	CSVEKGQNEQYF
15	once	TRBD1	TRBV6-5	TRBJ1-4	TGTGCCAGCAGACCCGCTGGGACAGGGACGGAAAAACTGTTTTTT	CASRPAGTGTEKLFF
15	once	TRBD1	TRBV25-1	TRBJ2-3	TGTGCCAGCAGTGAGACAGGGTGGGGGCCAGATACGCAGTATTTT	CASSETGWGPDTQYF
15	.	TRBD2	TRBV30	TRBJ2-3	TGTGCCTGGGCAAATATAGCGGGTCTCACAGATACGCAGTATTTT	CAWANIAGLTDTQYF
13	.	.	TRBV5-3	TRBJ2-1	TGTGCCAGAGAGGACACCACCTACAATGAGCAGTTCTTC	CAREDTTYNEQFF
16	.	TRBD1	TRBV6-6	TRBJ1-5	TGTGCCAGCAGTTATGAGGGGGCGTGGGGCAATCAGCCCCAGCATTTT	CASSYEGAWGNQPQHF
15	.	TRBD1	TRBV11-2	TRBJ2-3	TGTGCCAGCAGCTCCGACAGGGGTTGGGGAGATACGCAGTATTTT	CASSSDRGWGDTQYF
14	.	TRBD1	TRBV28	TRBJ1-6	TGTGCCAGCAGCCCCGGGACAGGGGGTTCACCCCTCCACTTT	CASSPGTGGSPLHF
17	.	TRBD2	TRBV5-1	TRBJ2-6	TGCGCCAGCAGCTATAGCGGGAGGGCCTCTGGGGCCAACGTCCTGACTTTC	CASSYSGRASGANVLTF
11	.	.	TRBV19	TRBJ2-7	TGTGCCAGTAGTAACAGGGAGATTCGGTACTTC	CASSNREIRYF
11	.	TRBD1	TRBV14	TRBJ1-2	TGTGCCAGCAGCCAGACAGGGGGCTACACCTTC	CASSQTGGYTF
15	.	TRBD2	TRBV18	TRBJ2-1	TGTGCCAGCTCACCACGGGCGGGAGGGCCCAATGAGCAGTTCTTC	CASSPRAGGPNEQFF
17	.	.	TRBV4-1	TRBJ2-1	TGCGCCAGCAGCCAGGGTCCGGGGCGGGGATTCTTCAATGAGCAGTTCTTC	CASSQGPGRGFFNEQFF
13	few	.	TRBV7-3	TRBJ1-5	TGTGCCAGCAGTTTAAGCAGGGATCAGCCCCAGCATTTT	CASSLSRDQPQHF
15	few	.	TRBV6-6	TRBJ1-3	TGTGCCAGCAGCTCAACAGGTTACTCTGGAAACACCATATATTTT	CASSSTGYSGNTIYF
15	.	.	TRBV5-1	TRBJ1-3	TGCGCCAGCAGCTTGGCGGAAGCGGCTGGAAACACCATATATTTT	CASSLAEAAGNTIYF
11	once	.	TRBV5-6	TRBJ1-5	TGTGCCAGCAGTGGGAGGGAGCCCCAGCATTTT	CASSGREPQHF
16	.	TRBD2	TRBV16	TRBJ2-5	TGTGCCAGCAGCCAATCGCACGCGGGAGGGCTAGAGACCCAGTACTTC	CASSQSHAGGLETQYF
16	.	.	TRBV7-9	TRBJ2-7	TGTGCCAGCAGCCGCATTACCGGGCAAGAGGGATACGAGCAGTACTTC	CASSRITGQEGYEQYF